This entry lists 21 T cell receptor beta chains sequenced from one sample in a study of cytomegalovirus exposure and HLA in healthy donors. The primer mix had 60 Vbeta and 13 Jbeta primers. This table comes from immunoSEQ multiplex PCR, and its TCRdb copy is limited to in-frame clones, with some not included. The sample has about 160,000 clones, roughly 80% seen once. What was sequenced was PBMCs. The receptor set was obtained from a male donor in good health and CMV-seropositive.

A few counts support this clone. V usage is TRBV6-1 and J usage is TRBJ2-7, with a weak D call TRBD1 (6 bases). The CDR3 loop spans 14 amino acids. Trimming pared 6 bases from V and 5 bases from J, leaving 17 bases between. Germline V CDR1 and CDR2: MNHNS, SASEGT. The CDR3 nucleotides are TGTGCCAGCAGCCCCGGGACAACGGCCCACGAGCAGTACTTC. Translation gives CASSPGTTAHEQYF.

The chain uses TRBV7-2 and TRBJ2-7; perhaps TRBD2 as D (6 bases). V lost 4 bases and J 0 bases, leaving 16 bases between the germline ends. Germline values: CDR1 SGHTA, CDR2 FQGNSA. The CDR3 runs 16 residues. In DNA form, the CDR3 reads TGTGCCAGCAGCTCTGGTGGAGGGTCGAGCTCCTACGAGCAGTACTTC. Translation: CASSSGGGSSSYEQYF.

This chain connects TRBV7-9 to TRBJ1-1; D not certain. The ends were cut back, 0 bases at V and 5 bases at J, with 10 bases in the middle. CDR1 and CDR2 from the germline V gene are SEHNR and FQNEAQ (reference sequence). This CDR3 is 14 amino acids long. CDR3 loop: CASSLAMRRTEAFF. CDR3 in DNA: TGTGCCAGCAGCTTAGCGATGCGGAGAACTGAAGCTTTCTTT.

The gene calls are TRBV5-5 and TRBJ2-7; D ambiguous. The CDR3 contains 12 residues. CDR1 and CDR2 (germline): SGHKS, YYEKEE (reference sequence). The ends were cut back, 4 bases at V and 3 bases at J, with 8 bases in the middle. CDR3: CASSEDFYEQYF. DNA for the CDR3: TGTGCCAGCAGCGAAGACTTCTACGAGCAGTACTTC.

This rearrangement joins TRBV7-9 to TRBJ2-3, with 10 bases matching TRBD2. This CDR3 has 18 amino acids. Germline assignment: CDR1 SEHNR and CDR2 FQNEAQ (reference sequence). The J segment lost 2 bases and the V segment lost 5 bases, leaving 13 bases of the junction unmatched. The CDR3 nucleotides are TGTGCCAGCAGCCCTTGGACTAGCGGTGACCCTCCCACAGATACGCAGTATTTT. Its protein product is CASSPWTSGDPPTDTQYF. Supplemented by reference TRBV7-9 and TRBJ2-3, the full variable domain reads DTGVSQNPRHKITKRGQNVTFRCDPISEHNRLYWYRQTLGQGPEFLTYFQNEAQLEKSRLLSDRFSAERPKGSFSTLEIQRTEQGDSAMYLCASSPWTSGDPPTDTQYFGPGTRLTVL.

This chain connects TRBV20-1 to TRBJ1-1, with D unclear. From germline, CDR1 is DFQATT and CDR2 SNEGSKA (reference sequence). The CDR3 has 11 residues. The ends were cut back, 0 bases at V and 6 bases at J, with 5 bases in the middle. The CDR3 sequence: CSARDTAEAFF. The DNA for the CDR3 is TGCAGTGCTAGAGATACAGCTGAAGCTTTCTTT.

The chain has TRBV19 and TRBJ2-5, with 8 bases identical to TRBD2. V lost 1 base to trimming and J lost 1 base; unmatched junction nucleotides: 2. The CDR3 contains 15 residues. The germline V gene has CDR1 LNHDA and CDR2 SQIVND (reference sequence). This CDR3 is CASSIATSGQETQYF. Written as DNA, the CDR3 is TGTGCCAGTAGTATAGCTACTAGCGGCCAAGAGACCCAGTACTTC.

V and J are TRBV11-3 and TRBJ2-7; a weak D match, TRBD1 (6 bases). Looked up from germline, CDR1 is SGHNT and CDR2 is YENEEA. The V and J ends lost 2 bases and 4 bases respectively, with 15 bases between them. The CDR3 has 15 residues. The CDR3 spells CASSLLAGEKYEQYF. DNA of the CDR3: TGTGCCAGCAGCTTATTGGCAGGGGAAAAGTACGAGCAGTACTTC.

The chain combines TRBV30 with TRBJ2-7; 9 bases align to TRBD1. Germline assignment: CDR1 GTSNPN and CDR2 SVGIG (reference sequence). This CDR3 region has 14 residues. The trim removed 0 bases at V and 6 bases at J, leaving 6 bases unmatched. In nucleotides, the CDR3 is TGTGCCTGGAGTGTCGGGACAGGGTCAGGCGAGCAGTACTTC. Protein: CAWSVGTGSGEQYF.

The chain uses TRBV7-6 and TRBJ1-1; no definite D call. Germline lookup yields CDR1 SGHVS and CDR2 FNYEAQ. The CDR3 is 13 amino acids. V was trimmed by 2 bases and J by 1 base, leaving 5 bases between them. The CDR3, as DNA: TGTGCCAGCAGCTTATCCCAGAACACTGAAGCTTTCTTT. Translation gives CASSLSQNTEAFF.

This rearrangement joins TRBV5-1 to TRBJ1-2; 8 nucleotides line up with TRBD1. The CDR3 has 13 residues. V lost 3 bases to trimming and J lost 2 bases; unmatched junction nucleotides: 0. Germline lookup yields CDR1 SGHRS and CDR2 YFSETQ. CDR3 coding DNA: TGCGCCAGCAGCTGGGACAGGAACTATGGCTACACCTTC. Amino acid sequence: CASSWDRNYGYTF.

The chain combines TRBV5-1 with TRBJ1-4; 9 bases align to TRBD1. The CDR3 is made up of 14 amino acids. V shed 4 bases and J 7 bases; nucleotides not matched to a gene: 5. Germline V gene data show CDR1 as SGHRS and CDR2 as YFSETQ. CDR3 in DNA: TGCGCCAGCAGCCTCGGGACAGGGACTGAAAAACTGTTTTTT. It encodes CASSLGTGTEKLFF.

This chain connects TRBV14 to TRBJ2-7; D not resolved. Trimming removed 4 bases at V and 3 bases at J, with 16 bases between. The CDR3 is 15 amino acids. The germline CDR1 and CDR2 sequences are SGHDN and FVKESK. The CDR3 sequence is CASSLDTLGLYEQYF. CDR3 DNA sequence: TGTGCCAGCAGCCTAGACACCCTGGGCCTCTACGAGCAGTACTTC.

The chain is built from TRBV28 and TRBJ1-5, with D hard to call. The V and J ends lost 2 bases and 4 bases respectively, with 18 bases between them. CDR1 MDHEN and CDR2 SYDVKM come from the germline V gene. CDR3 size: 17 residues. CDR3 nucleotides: TGTGCCAGCAGTTTAAGCCCCCTGAGGGCCCTAAATCAGCCCCAGCATTTT. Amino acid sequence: CASSLSPLRALNQPQHF.

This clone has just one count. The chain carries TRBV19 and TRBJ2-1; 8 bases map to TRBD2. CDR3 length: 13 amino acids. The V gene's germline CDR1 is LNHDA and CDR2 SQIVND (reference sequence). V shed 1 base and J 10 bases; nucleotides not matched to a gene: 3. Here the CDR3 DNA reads TGTGCCAGTAGTATAGCGGGAGGGGACGAGCAGTTCTTC. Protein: CASSIAGGDEQFF.

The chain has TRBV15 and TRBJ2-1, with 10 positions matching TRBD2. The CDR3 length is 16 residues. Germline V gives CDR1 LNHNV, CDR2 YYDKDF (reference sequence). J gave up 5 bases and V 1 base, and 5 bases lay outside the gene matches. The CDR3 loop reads CATSRVRTSGHNEQFF. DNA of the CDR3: TGTGCCACCAGCAGAGTACGGACTAGCGGCCACAATGAGCAGTTCTTC.

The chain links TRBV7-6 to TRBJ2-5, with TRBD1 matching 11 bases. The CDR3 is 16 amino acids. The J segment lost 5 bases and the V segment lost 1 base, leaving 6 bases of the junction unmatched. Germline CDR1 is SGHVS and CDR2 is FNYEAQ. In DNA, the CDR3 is TGTGCCAGCAGCTTAGTAGAGGACAGGGGGCGGGAGACCCAGTACTTC. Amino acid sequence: CASSLVEDRGRETQYF.

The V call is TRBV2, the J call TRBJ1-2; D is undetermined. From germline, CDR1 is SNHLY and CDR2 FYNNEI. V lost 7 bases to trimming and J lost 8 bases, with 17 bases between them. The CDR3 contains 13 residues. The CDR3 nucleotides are TGTGCCAGCATTGCGGCACGCCTCGAGGGCTACACCTTC. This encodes CASIAARLEGYTF.

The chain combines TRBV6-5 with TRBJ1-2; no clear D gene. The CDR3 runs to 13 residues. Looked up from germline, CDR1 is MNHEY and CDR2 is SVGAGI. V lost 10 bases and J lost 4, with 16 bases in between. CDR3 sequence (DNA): TGTGCCATTTACGACCGGGAAGGCTATGGCTACACCTTC. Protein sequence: CAIYDREGYGYTF.

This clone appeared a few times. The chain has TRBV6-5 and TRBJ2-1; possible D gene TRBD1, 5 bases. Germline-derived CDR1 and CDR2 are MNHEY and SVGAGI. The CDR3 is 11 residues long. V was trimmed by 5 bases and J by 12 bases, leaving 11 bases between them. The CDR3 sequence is CASSADSLQFF. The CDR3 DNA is TGTGCCAGCAGTGCTGACAGCCTGCAGTTCTTC.

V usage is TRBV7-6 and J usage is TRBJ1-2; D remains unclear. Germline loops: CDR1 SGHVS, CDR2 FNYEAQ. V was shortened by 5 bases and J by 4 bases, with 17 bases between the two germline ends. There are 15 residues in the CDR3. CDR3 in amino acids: CASSPRRRVTYGYTF. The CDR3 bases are TGTGCCAGCAGCCCGAGAAGGCGGGTTACCTATGGCTACACCTTC. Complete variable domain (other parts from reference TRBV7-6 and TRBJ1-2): GAGVSQSPRYKVTKRGQDVALRCDPISGHVSLYWYRQALGQGPEFLTYFNYEAQQDKSGLPNDRFSAERPEGSISTLTIQRTEQRDSAMYRCASSPRRRVTYGYTFGSGTRLTVV.